This TCR beta chain stems from a study of CD8 T cells in Susac syndrome. The CDR3 totals 14 residues. Unmatched junction bases numbered 2, after V lost 6 bases and J lost 4 bases. Germline CDR1 and CDR2: SGHAT and FQNNGV. RNA totalling about 0.45 to 1 ug underwent reverse transcription with random hexamers. Amplification of TCR beta CDR3 was carried out by immunoSEQ multiplex PCR, which covered 54 Vbeta and 13 Jbeta segments. Each CDR3 protein gets one entry after TCRdb re-called the immunoSEQ multiplex PCR reads with MiXCR. Of roughly 180,000 distinct CDR3 sequences in the sample, about 95% were seen once.

Sequenced material: CD4+ T cells from PBMCs. V gene TRBV11-2 combines with J gene TRBJ2-3, with TRBD2 identical over 12 bases. The TCR originated in a human donor in good health. The CDR3 sequence: CASRLAGGADTQYF. CDR3 DNA sequence: TGTGCCAGCAGGCTAGCGGGAGGGGCAGATACGCAGTATTTT.